Below are 12 T cell receptor beta chains sequenced from a single sample in a study of T cell changes during pregnancy in multiple sclerosis. Method: immunoSEQ multiplex PCR; TCRdb's copy keeps in-frame clones and lacks some. The table shows approximately 100,000 clones, with roughly 92% occurring only once. Sequences were derived from peripheral blood, sampled after pregnancy. Receptors were obtained from a female donor with multiple sclerosis, enrolled in a pregnancy study.

The chain uses TRBV7-6 and TRBJ1-3, with D perhaps TRBD1 (5 bases). The CDR3 runs 14 residues. Deletions cut 8 bases from V and 0 bases from J, with 11 bases between. The germline V gene has CDR1 SGHVS and CDR2 FNYEAQ. The CDR3 DNA reads as TGTGCCAGCCGCACGGACAACTCTGGAAACACCATATATTTT. This gives the protein CASRTDNSGNTIYF. Full variable domain (outside the CDR3, taken from reference TRBV7-6 and TRBJ1-3): GAGVSQSPRYKVTKRGQDVALRCDPISGHVSLYWYRQALGQGPEFLTYFNYEAQQDKSGLPNDRFSAERPEGSISTLTIQRTEQRDSAMYRCASRTDNSGNTIYFGEGSWLTVV.

This rearrangement joins TRBV19 to TRBJ1-1, with a weak D call TRBD1 (5 bases). This CDR3 contains 14 residues. Trimming took off 5 bases at V and 6 bases at J, with 16 bases between the two ends. Germline values: CDR1 LNHDA, CDR2 SQIVND (reference sequence). For the CDR3, the DNA is TGTGCCAGTAGTCTTCAGGGTGACGCGGCTGAAGCTTTCTTT. Its protein product is CASSLQGDAAEAFF.

This rearrangement joins TRBV11-2 to TRBJ2-7, with 9 bases identical to TRBD2. V was clipped by 4 bases and J by 1 base; unmatched bases: 11. The germline V gene encodes CDR1 SGHAT and CDR2 FQNNGV. This CDR3 region has 17 residues. The CDR3 nucleotides are TGTGCCAGCAGCTCAGAGGTTAGGCTAGCGGGGTCCTACGAGCAGTACTTC. Its translation: CASSSEVRLAGSYEQYF.

The chain links TRBV5-1 to TRBJ2-7; perhaps TRBD2 as D (5 bases). This CDR3 comprises 16 residues. The V and J ends lost 5 bases and 1 base respectively, with 19 bases between them. CDR1 and CDR2 from the germline V gene are SGHRS and YFSETQ. The CDR3 sequence is CASSPIPGVGSYEQYF. In nucleotides, the CDR3 is TGCGCCAGCAGTCCAATCCCCGGGGTAGGGTCCTACGAGCAGTACTTC.

CDR3 in DNA: TGTGCCAGTAGTATATCTGACGGTGGGGGGTATGGCTACACCTTC. This sequence encodes CASSISDGGGYGYTF. The rearrangement links TRBV19 to TRBJ1-2; tentatively, D is TRBD1 (5 bases). CDR1 and CDR2 (germline): LNHDA, SQIVND (reference sequence). The ends were cut back, 2 bases at V and 5 bases at J, with 15 bases in the middle. CDR3 length: 15 residues.

This CDR3 is CASSFTGAEAFF. For the CDR3, the DNA is TGTGCCAGCAGTTTCACAGGAGCCGAAGCTTTCTTT. The chain employs TRBV27 and TRBJ1-1, with a possible D match to TRBD1 (5 bases). CDR1 and CDR2 (germline): MNHEY, SMNVEV (reference sequence). The CDR3 runs 12 residues. V was trimmed by 3 bases and J by 8 bases, leaving 10 bases between them.

V and J are TRBV2 and TRBJ1-2; D gene unclear. The CDR3 runs 13 residues. Germline CDR1 SNHLY, CDR2 FYNNEI. Trimming stripped 5 bases from V and 6 bases from J, with 13 bases between. The CDR3 protein is CASSPLFPDGYTF. CDR3 DNA: TGTGCCAGCAGTCCCCTTTTCCCGGATGGCTACACCTTC. Drawing the rest from reference TRBV2 and TRBJ1-2, the complete variable domain is EPEVTQTPSHQVTQMGQEVILRCVPISNHLYFYWYRQILGQKVEFLVSFYNNEISEKSEIFDDQFSVERPDGSNFTLKIRSTKLEDSAMYFCASSPLFPDGYTFGSGTRLTVV.

V usage is TRBV6-1 and J usage is TRBJ2-2; D call uncertain. This CDR3 is built from 13 residues. Between the trimmed V and J ends, which lost 6 bases and 1 base, there was a span of 6 bases. Germline CDR1 and CDR2: MNHNS and SASEGT. CDR3 sequence: CASSRQNTGELFF. The CDR3 DNA sequence: TGTGCCAGCAGCAGACAGAACACCGGGGAGCTGTTTTTT.

This clone was seen only once. This chain connects TRBV14 to TRBJ2-3, with a tentative D call TRBD2 (5 bases). Germline CDR1 and CDR2: SGHDN and FVKESK. V shed 0 bases and J shed 3 bases, with 13 bases lying between them. The CDR3 consists of 16 residues. This CDR3 reads CASSQDPGVATDTQYF. CDR3 DNA: TGTGCCAGCAGCCAAGATCCCGGGGTAGCTACAGATACGCAGTATTTT.

The V gene is TRBV9, the J gene TRBJ2-1; 15 bases are shared with TRBD2. V shed 2 bases and J 1 base; nucleotides not matched to a gene: 7. The germline gives CDR1 SGDLS, CDR2 YYNGEE. The CDR3 has 19 residues. The CDR3 loop reads CASSVGLAGGRGSYNEQFF. In DNA, the CDR3 is TGTGCCAGCAGCGTTGGACTAGCGGGGGGGCGGGGTTCCTACAATGAGCAGTTCTTC.

This rearrangement joins TRBV9 to TRBJ2-2, with D tentatively TRBD1 (6 bases). CDR1 is SGDLS, CDR2 YYNGEE, per germline. The CDR3 runs 15 residues. V lost 0 bases and J lost 4, with 10 bases in between. CDR3 sequence (DNA): TGTGCCAGCAGCGTAGCAACAGGGCCCACCGGGGAGCTGTTTTTT. It encodes CASSVATGPTGELFF.

The chain combines TRBV5-8 with TRBJ2-7, with TRBD2 matching over 8 bases. The germline V gene encodes CDR1 SGHTS and CDR2 YDEGEE. The CDR3 extends over 13 amino acids. Unmatched junction bases numbered 4, after V lost 5 bases and J lost 3 bases. The CDR3 loop reads CASRRRGGYEQYF. CDR3 DNA sequence: TGTGCCAGCAGACGACGGGGGGGCTACGAGCAGTACTTC.